The 20 T cell receptor beta chains below all came from one sample that was sequenced in a study of cytomegalovirus exposure and HLA in healthy donors. Vbeta (60) and Jbeta (13) primers were used in the PCR. Assay: immunoSEQ multiplex PCR; the TCRdb copy retains only in-frame clones and omits some. This sample has about 130,000 clones, with approximately 61% found just once. Sample: PBMCs. Source of these receptors: a man under 40 in good health and CMV-seropositive.

The chain is built from TRBV2 and TRBJ1-1; 9 nucleotides agree with TRBD1. This CDR3 is built from 21 residues. Trimming removed 5 bases from V and 0 bases from J; junction bases left unmatched: 22. Per the germline V gene, CDR1 is SNHLY and CDR2 is FYNNEI. Here the CDR3 DNA reads TGTGCCAGCAGTAGAAGGGTTTTGGACAGGGGAGGATCTGGGATGAACACTGAAGCTTTCTTT. Translation gives CASSRRVLDRGGSGMNTEAFF.

This clone has a count of ten or more. V is TRBV11-1 and J is TRBJ2-5, with 9 bases that match TRBD1. The CDR3 loop spans 19 amino acids. V shed 4 bases and J 2 bases; nucleotides not matched to a gene: 17. CDR1 is SGHAT, CDR2 FQDESV, per germline (reference sequence). CDR3 coding DNA: TGTGCCAGCAGCTATAAGGGGGGACAGGGATCTACCCATCAAGAGACCCAGTACTTC. This codes for CASSYKGGQGSTHQETQYF.

The chain uses TRBV28 and TRBJ2-3; D is possibly TRBD1 (6 bases). The CDR3 covers 14 residues. Germline V gene sequence: CDR1 MDHEN, CDR2 SYDVKM. The V end lost 7 bases, the J end lost 2 bases, and 13 bases lay between the germline ends. The CDR3 coding sequence is TGTGCCAGCAAGTTTACAGGGTTCACAGATACGCAGTATTTT. Residues: CASKFTGFTDTQYF.

The chain recombines TRBV7-9 with TRBJ1-2; D is uncertain. V lost 2 bases to trimming and J lost 3 bases, with 10 bases between them. The germline CDR1 and CDR2 sequences are SEHNR and FQNEAQ (reference sequence). This CDR3 is 14 amino acids long. The CDR3 loop is CASSLFPGDYGYTF. The CDR3, as DNA: TGTGCCAGCAGCTTATTCCCCGGGGACTATGGCTACACCTTC.

The rearrangement joins TRBV7-8 to TRBJ2-1, with 10 bases matching TRBD2. Germline V gives CDR1 SGHVS, CDR2 FQNEAQ. Trimming at V came to 3 bases and at J to 9 bases, leaving 8 bases not matched to a gene. The CDR3 length is 15 residues. The CDR3 nucleotides are TGTGCCAGCAGCTTCCTAGCGGGAGTGGTTGGTGAGCAGTTCTTC. Its translation is CASSFLAGVVGEQFF.

The chain is built from TRBV7-9 and TRBJ2-5, with D tentatively TRBD1 (5 bases). The V gene lost 5 bases and the J gene lost 11 bases, with 12 bases spanning the gap. The germline gives CDR1 SEHNR, CDR2 FQNEAQ (reference sequence). This CDR3 region has 11 residues. The CDR3 region is CASSPDSPQYF. In DNA form, the CDR3 reads TGTGCCAGCAGCCCAGACAGTCCGCAGTACTTC.

The chain has TRBV29-1 and TRBJ2-3; maybe TRBD1 (6 bases). CDR1 is SQVTM, CDR2 ANQGSEA, per germline. With 4 bases removed from V and 6 bases from J, the gap between germline ends came to 14 bases. This CDR3 has 13 amino acids. Here the CDR3 DNA reads TGCAGCGTTGCATCCGGGACAACGGATACGCAGTATTTT. Translation: CSVASGTTDTQYF.

This clone came up a few times. The chain links TRBV21-1 to TRBJ1-6; the table's D call TRBD1 went unverified against the DNA. TRBV21-1 represents a pseudogene. CDR3 length equals 17 residues. The CDR3 DNA reads as TGTGCCAGCAGCAAAGATACAGTGAGCTCCTATAATTCACCCCTCCACTTT. It specifies CASSKDTVSSYNSPLHF.

This chain connects TRBV5-1 to TRBJ2-7; D perhaps matches TRBD1 (6 bases). V lost 1 base and J lost 0, with 11 bases in between. There are 15 residues in the CDR3. From germline, CDR1 is SGHRS and CDR2 YFSETQ. The CDR3 protein is CASSLNRVSSYEQYF. The CDR3 nucleotides read TGCGCCAGCAGCTTGAACAGGGTTAGCTCCTACGAGCAGTACTTC.

In its sample, this clone was seen a few times. This chain links TRBV4-2 with TRBJ2-5; D remains unclear. V dropped 0 bases and J dropped 11 bases, with 10 bases sitting between them. The CDR3 loop spans 12 amino acids. CDR1 and CDR2 (germline): LGHNA, YNFKEQ. The CDR3 nucleotides are TGTGCCAGCAGCCAAGATCTAAGAGAGCAGTACTTC. It codes for CASSQDLREQYF.

This chain links TRBV7-8 with TRBJ2-1; D gene unclear. V was trimmed by 2 bases and J by 4 bases, leaving 6 bases between them. This CDR3 contains 13 residues. Germline loops: CDR1 SGHVS, CDR2 FQNEAQ. The CDR3 sequence: CASSLNSYNEQFF. The DNA of the CDR3 is TGTGCCAGCAGCTTAAACAGTTACAATGAGCAGTTCTTC.

A note on this clone: Other DNA sequences within the sample encode an identical CDR3. The rearrangement links TRBV5-4 to TRBJ2-1, with D perhaps TRBD2 (6 bases). In germline, CDR1 is SGHNT, CDR2 YYREEE (reference sequence). V dropped 2 bases and J dropped 0 bases, with 9 bases sitting between them. This CDR3 has 15 residues. The CDR3 is CASSFSGSSYNEQFF. CDR3 nucleotides: TGTGCCAGCAGCTTTTCCGGGAGCTCCTACAATGAGCAGTTCTTC.

The V and J genes are TRBV14 and TRBJ2-5, with D possibly being TRBD1 (6 bases). Germline V CDR1 and CDR2: SGHDN, FVKESK. The length of the CDR3 is 9 residues. The chain's CDR3 is CARGETQYF. The CDR3, as DNA: TGTGCGAGGGGGGAGACCCAGTACTTC.

This clone has only one observation. This chain links TRBV10-3 with TRBJ2-3, with 11 bases matching TRBD2. Per germline, CDR1 ENHRY and CDR2 SYGVKD. Germline trimming cut 3 bases from V and 2 bases from J; bases unmatched to any gene: 7. The CDR3 contains 17 residues. The CDR3 nucleotides read TGTGCCATCAGTGACCATGTGACTAGCGGGATCACAGATACGCAGTATTTT. The encoded protein is CAISDHVTSGITDTQYF.

CDR3 in amino acids: CASSIMDISYEQYF. CDR3 in DNA: TGTGCCAGCAGTATAATGGACATTTCCTACGAGCAGTACTTC. The chain recombines TRBV6-1 with TRBJ2-5; a possible D gene is TRBD1 (5 bases). The DNA end is more similar to TRBJ2-7, so the J call may be wrong. Germline values: CDR1 MNHNS, CDR2 SASEGT. The CDR3 runs 14 residues.

This clone turned up a few times. The V and J genes are TRBV29-1 and TRBJ1-1; possible D gene TRBD1, 6 bases. CDR3 length: 11 residues. The V gene's germline CDR1 is SQVTM and CDR2 ANQGSEA. The ends were cut back, 5 bases at V and 9 bases at J, with 13 bases in the middle. The CDR3 coding sequence is TGCAGCGTTACAGGGTTCGATCAAGCTTTCTTT. Protein product: CSVTGFDQAFF.

The gene calls are TRBV30 and TRBJ1-4, with TRBD1 identical over 8 bases. The germline CDR1 and CDR2 sequences are GTSNPN and SVGIG (reference sequence). V lost 2 bases to trimming and J lost 4 bases; unmatched junction nucleotides: 15. The CDR3 runs 18 residues. The CDR3 region has the DNA TGTGCCTGGAGTTTCCCCCCGTTGGACAGGGATTATAATGAAAAACTGTTTTTT. Its translation: CAWSFPPLDRDYNEKLFF.

The rearrangement joins TRBV25-1 to TRBJ2-2; maybe TRBD1 (7 bases). Germline V gives CDR1 MGHDK, CDR2 SYGVNS. The CDR3 consists of 14 residues. Trimming took off 8 bases at V and 4 bases at J, with 14 bases between the two ends. DNA for the CDR3: TGTGCCAGCGAGGGTCAGGGGGGCACCGGGGAGCTGTTTTTT. Amino acid sequence: CASEGQGGTGELFF.

V is TRBV6-6 and J is TRBJ1-1, with D possibly TRBD1 on 5 matching bases. Between the trimmed V and J ends, which lost 3 bases and 4 bases, there was a span of 12 bases. Germline CDR1 and CDR2: MNHNY and SVGAGI (reference sequence). The CDR3 is 14 residues long. CDR3 residues: CASSYGMGGTEAFF. In DNA form, the CDR3 reads TGTGCCAGCAGTTATGGCATGGGGGGCACTGAAGCTTTCTTT.

V is TRBV5-1 and J is TRBJ2-1, with 8 bases matching TRBD1. The V gene's germline CDR1 is SGHRS and CDR2 YFSETQ. Trimming removed 0 bases from V and 8 bases from J; junction bases left unmatched: 7. The CDR3 contains 15 residues. The CDR3 nucleotides read TGCGCCAGCAGCTTGGTAACAGGGGGGTTCCATGAGCAGTTCTTC. It codes for CASSLVTGGFHEQFF.